Listed here are 7 T cell receptor beta chains from one sample, sequenced in a study of T cell responses to AZD1222 COVID-19 vaccine (dated by TCRdb to the early 2020s). Per the publication, the time point label means: about 28 days (+/-7) after the second vaccine dose. Libraries were built with the immunoSEQ multiplex PCR assay. The table was pulled from immuneACCESS by TCRdb, which kept in-frame rearrangements only. Such tables lose some clones; where checked, under half of the loss comes from unresolved V genes, and the rest has no known cause. A total of approximately 150,000 clones appear in this sample, approximately 86% of them only once. In total, the top ten clones hold 5.1% of the sample. This sample comprised peripheral blood, obtained 28 days after the second AZD1222 dose. Source of these receptors: an adult who received the AZD1222 COVID-19 vaccine.

V usage is TRBV19 and J usage is TRBJ1-1, with D perhaps TRBD1 (6 bases). V lost 7 bases to trimming and J lost 5 bases, with 20 bases between them. Germline lookup yields CDR1 LNHDA and CDR2 SQIVND (reference sequence). The length of the CDR3 is 15 residues. The CDR3 DNA reads TGTGCCAGTACACCGCCTCGGACAGCTGTTACTGAAGCTTTCTTT. It yields the protein CASTPPRTAVTEAFF.

This chain links TRBV7-9 with TRBJ2-1; D unresolved. V was trimmed by 4 bases and J by 2 bases, leaving 15 bases between them. The CDR3 length is 16 residues. CDR1 and CDR2 (germline): SEHNR, FQNEAQ (reference sequence). CDR3 residues: CASSSPWTPPYNEQFF. The CDR3 DNA is TGTGCCAGCAGCTCTCCTTGGACGCCCCCCTACAATGAGCAGTTCTTC.

The chain links TRBV10-3 to TRBJ1-6; unclear D gene. Germline CDR1 ENHRY, CDR2 SYGVKD. V was cut by 10 bases and J by 14 bases, with 18 bases left in between. The CDR3 runs to 12 residues. CDR3 in amino acids: CATSLGYESLHF. The CDR3, as DNA: TGTGCCACCAGCTTGGGTTATGAGTCCCTCCACTTT.

The chain uses TRBV2 and TRBJ2-1; TRBD2 agrees at 7 bases. The CDR3 is 16 residues long. Germline loops: CDR1 SNHLY, CDR2 FYNNEI. With 10 bases clipped from V and 5 bases from J, the junction kept 17 bases outside the gene matches. As DNA, the CDR3 is TGTGCCACCCCTAGGCTGGCGGGGACTATAAACAATGAGCAGTTCTTC. Amino acids: CATPRLAGTINNEQFF.

The chain recombines TRBV6-6 with TRBJ1-1; D is ambiguous. V shed 4 bases and J shed 4 bases, with 16 bases lying between them. Germline V CDR1 and CDR2: MNHNY, SVGAGI (reference sequence). The CDR3 runs 15 residues. The CDR3 DNA reads as TGTGCCAGCAGTTCCCAAGCCCCCGCAGTCACTGAAGCTTTCTTT. It codes for CASSSQAPAVTEAFF.

The chain recombines TRBV6-6 with TRBJ2-5; the match to TRBD1 covers 9 bases. The CDR3 loop spans 14 amino acids. J lost 5 bases, V lost 4 bases, and 5 bases had no gene match. The germline V gene encodes CDR1 MNHNY and CDR2 SVGAGI (reference sequence). The CDR3 region has the DNA TGTGCCAGCAGTTCGGACAGGGGTGGCGAGACCCAGTACTTC. Its translation is CASSSDRGGETQYF.

The genes are TRBV30 and TRBJ2-7; TRBD1 or TRBD2 may be the D gene (5 bases each). Looked up from germline, CDR1 is GTSNPN and CDR2 is SVGIG (reference sequence). CDR3 size: 18 residues. V lost 8 bases, J lost 1 base, and 30 bases lay in between. The CDR3 bases are TGTGCCGGAGCCTTCCGGGACGATCGAATTGTTGGATCCTACGAGCAGTACTTC. Encoded protein: CAGAFRDDRIVGSYEQYF.